The sequence of this T cell receptor (beta chain) was determined in a study of CD8 T cells in ankylosing spondylitis. Whole-study findings and limits: One TCR beta motif, made up of about 8 highly homologous variants, appeared characteristic of ankylosing spondylitis blood.

TCR beta libraries were made by quantitative 5'-RACE with molecular barcodes. TCRdb reprocessed the 5' RACE reads with MiXCR, giving one entry per CDR3 protein. Altogether some 840,000 distinct CDR3 sequences are present, approximately 10% being singletons, with the ten largest covering approximately 0.51%. As for this clonotype: Its antigen is undetermined.

The CDR3 spans 13 residues. Trimming left V 10 bases short and J 7 bases short, with 16 bases between. The chain carries TRBV12-3 or TRBV12-4 and TRBJ2-2; TRBD1 might be the D (5 bases). The TCR sequence derives from a male donor with ankylosing spondylitis. The sample was blood, either unsorted or a sorted T cell fraction (not recorded which). The CDR3, as DNA: TGTGCCACCGCCTCAGGGTTTAACGGGGAGCTGTTTTTT. It specifies CATASGFNGELFF.